The 15 T cell receptor beta chains in this list originate from one sample, sequenced in a study of a mutant IDH1 vaccine in newly diagnosed glioma. This table comes from immunoSEQ multiplex PCR, and its TCRdb copy is limited to in-frame clones, with some not included. The repertoire holds around 25,000 clones, with under 85% as singletons. Time point in this sample: week 5, during vaccination. Vaccine doses each comprised 300 ug of mutant IDH1 20-mer peptide, with topical imiquimod. These receptors' antigens are unknown. Sequences were derived from PBMCs, sampled from a glioma patient whose treatment included an IDH1 peptide vaccine. All receptors derive from a man aged 40-50 years with glioma. Some clones in this sample may be carry-over from other donors' samples.

The chain's CDR3 is CAWRNPHRGRTEAFF. Here the CDR3 DNA reads TGTGCCTGGAGAAATCCGCACAGGGGGCGGACTGAAGCTTTCTTT. The genes are TRBV30 and TRBJ1-1; 9 bases align to TRBD1. CDR1 and CDR2 from the germline V gene are GTSNPN and SVGIG (reference sequence). With 3 bases clipped from V and 5 bases from J, the junction kept 10 bases outside the gene matches. The CDR3 spans 15 residues. Using reference TRBV30 and TRBJ1-1 for the parts outside the CDR3, the full variable domain is SQTIHQWPATLVQPVGSPLSLECTVEGTSNPNLYWYRQAAGRGLQLLFYSVGIGQISSEVPQNLSASRPQDRQFILSSKKLLLSDSGFYLCAWRNPHRGRTEAFFGQGTRLTVV.

This chain connects TRBV4-1 to TRBJ2-6; D gene ambiguous. Germline-derived CDR1 and CDR2 are MGHRA and YSYEKL. The V end lost 1 base, the J end lost 2 bases, and 12 bases lay between the germline ends. This CDR3 has 17 amino acids. The CDR3 loop is CASSQGDLPPGANVLTF. DNA of the CDR3: TGCGCCAGCAGCCAAGGAGACTTACCACCTGGGGCCAACGTCCTGACTTTC.

The chain is built from TRBV7-9 and TRBJ2-5; D is perhaps TRBD2 (6 bases). The CDR3 has 15 amino acids. Trimming left V 5 bases short and J 3 bases short, with 16 bases between. Per the germline V gene, CDR1 is SEHNR and CDR2 is FQNEAQ (reference sequence). CDR3 coding DNA: TGTGCCAGCAGCCAACGGGGGAGAGGAGAAGAGACCCAGTACTTC. This translates into CASSQRGRGEETQYF.

This chain connects TRBV7-9 to TRBJ2-7; 9 nucleotides line up with TRBD1. CDR1 and CDR2 (germline): SEHNR, FQNEAQ (reference sequence). The CDR3 is 14 amino acids. Trimming cost V 3 bases and J 5 bases; bases outside gene matches: 5. The DNA for the CDR3 is TGTGCCAGCAGCTTGGGGACAGGGAACCACGAGCAGTACTTC. Its translation: CASSLGTGNHEQYF.

V and J are TRBV7-2 and TRBJ2-5; unclear D gene. V dropped 8 bases and J dropped 0 bases, with 7 bases sitting between them. From germline, CDR1 is SGHTA and CDR2 FQGNSA. The length of the CDR3 is 12 residues. DNA of the CDR3: TGTGCCAGCGGCCCAGACCAAGAGACCCAGTACTTC. Residues: CASGPDQETQYF. Complete variable domain (other parts from reference TRBV7-2 and TRBJ2-5): GAGVSQSPSNKVTEKGKDVELRCDPISGHTALYWYRQSLGQGLEFLIYFQGNSAPDKSGLPSDRFSAERTGGSVSTLTIQRTQQEDSAVYLCASGPDQETQYFGPGTRLLVL.

This clone was observed a handful of times. The chain uses TRBV9 and TRBJ1-1; D may be TRBD1 (6 bases). The CDR3 runs 14 residues. The V end lost 2 bases, the J end lost 3 bases, and 11 bases lay between the germline ends. The germline gives CDR1 SGDLS, CDR2 YYNGEE. CDR3 sequence reads: CASSVWEGDTEAFF. The CDR3 coding sequence is TGTGCCAGCAGCGTCTGGGAGGGGGACACTGAAGCTTTCTTT.

The chain carries TRBV4-1 and TRBJ1-4; D uncertain. The germline gives CDR1 MGHRA, CDR2 YSYEKL. Trimming took off 1 base at V and 5 bases at J, with 11 bases between the two ends. The CDR3 contains 15 residues. The DNA for the CDR3 is TGCGCCAGCAGCCAAGTCTCTGAAAACAATGAAAAACTGTTTTTT. This gives the protein CASSQVSENNEKLFF.

This rearrangement joins TRBV19 to TRBJ1-5; weak D call: TRBD1 (5 bases). This CDR3 comprises 12 residues. Germline loops: CDR1 LNHDA, CDR2 SQIVND (reference sequence). V lost 11 bases, J lost 7 bases, and 15 bases lay in between. The CDR3 spells CASYGGVQPQHF. Here the CDR3 DNA reads TGTGCCTCCTATGGGGGGGTCCAGCCCCAGCATTTT.

The chain is built from TRBV7-9 and TRBJ2-1; the D is unclear. Germline V gene data show CDR1 as SEHNR and CDR2 as FQNEAQ (reference sequence). CDR3 length: 12 residues. V dropped 1 base and J dropped 10 bases, with 8 bases sitting between them. The CDR3 protein is CASSLVTGEQFF. In DNA, the CDR3 is TGTGCCAGCAGCTTAGTTACCGGGGAGCAGTTCTTC.

This clone appeared a single time. V and J are TRBV5-4 and TRBJ2-7; the D gene is possibly TRBD1 (5 bases). V shed 0 bases and J shed 3 bases, with 10 bases lying between them. The CDR3 loop spans 14 amino acids. Germline assignment: CDR1 SGHNT and CDR2 YYREEE (reference sequence). The CDR3 region has the DNA TGTGCCAGCAGCTTGGCAGGGTTGTTCTACGAGCAGTACTTC. This sequence encodes CASSLAGLFYEQYF.

This clone has just a few counts. The chain carries TRBV2 and TRBJ1-6; TRBD1 might be the D (6 bases). The CDR3 covers 17 residues. The V and J ends lost 6 bases and 4 bases respectively, with 19 bases between them. Germline CDR1 SNHLY, CDR2 FYNNEI. The CDR3: CASRDPREQGYNSPLHF. In DNA, the CDR3 is TGTGCCAGCAGAGATCCCAGGGAGCAGGGGTATAATTCACCCCTCCACTTT.

This chain joins TRBV5-1 and TRBJ1-4; the D is unclear. This CDR3 is 15 amino acids long. Germline values: CDR1 SGHRS, CDR2 YFSETQ. Trimming cost V 5 bases and J 5 bases, with 16 bases left between them. The CDR3 DNA follows: TGCGCCAGCAGGTCTGGCGGGCTTGGCAATGAAAAACTGTTTTTT. Encoded protein: CASRSGGLGNEKLFF.

This clone showed up just once. The chain combines TRBV4-1 with TRBJ1-3; TRBD1 is a possible D gene (5 bases). The CDR3 spans 14 residues. Trimming cost V 4 bases and J 3 bases, with 10 bases left between them. Germline values: CDR1 MGHRA, CDR2 YSYEKL. DNA for the CDR3: TGCGCCAGCAGCCCATTAGGGGTTGGAAACACCATATATTTT. Translated: CASSPLGVGNTIYF.

This clone was detected once. The chain couples TRBV6-1 to TRBJ1-1; D not resolved. The germline gives CDR1 MNHNS, CDR2 SASEGT. The CDR3 has 14 amino acids. With 5 bases removed from V and 4 bases from J, the gap between germline ends came to 14 bases. The CDR3 coding sequence is TGTGCCAGCAGTCGGCAGTTGGACTCCACTGAAGCTTTCTTT. It translates to CASSRQLDSTEAFF.

This chain joins TRBV5-6 and TRBJ1-6, with 11 positions matching TRBD1. Unmatched junction bases numbered 15, after V lost 5 bases and J lost 5 bases. Germline values: CDR1 SGHDT, CDR2 YYEEEE. The CDR3 is 19 residues long. The CDR3 sequence: CASSSRTGGPSRNNSPLHF. The CDR3 DNA reads as TGTGCCAGCAGTTCTAGGACAGGGGGCCCCTCAAGGAATAATTCACCCCTCCACTTT. The full variable domain, completed using reference TRBV5-6 and TRBJ1-6, is DAGVTQSPTHLIKTRGQQVTLRCSPKSGHDTVSWYQQALGQGPQFIFQYYEEEERQRGNFPDRFSGHQFPNYSSELNVNALLLGDSALYLCASSSRTGGPSRNNSPLHFGNGTRLTVT.